Below, one T cell receptor (beta chain) is given with its context. The sample belongs to a study of blood T cells in healthy people across ages. A J-beta primer mix and a sample-barcoded 5' primer were used in a second PCR of about 7 to 12 cycles. Tags on each cDNA molecule came from a template-switch adaptor with 12 random nucleotides. TCRdb ran MiXCR on the 5' RACE reads and lists one entry per CDR3 protein. The data show 1.5 million to 2 million distinct CDR3 sequences, just under 50% seen once. The CDR3 covers 15 residues. CDR1 is DFQATT and CDR2 is SNEGSKA in the germline V gene (reference sequence). V lost 8 bases, J lost 1 base, and 19 bases lay in between.

Sequencing input: blood. The chain combines TRBV20-1 with TRBJ2-3; TRBD2 might be the D (6 bases). The TCR sequence derives from a woman aged 35 to 49 in good health. CDR3 amino acids: CSTKIGGTRTDTQYF. DNA of the CDR3: TGCAGTACAAAGATTGGCGGGACGCGCACAGATACGCAGTATTTT.